These 29 T cell receptor beta chains came from one sample sequenced in a study of blood T cells in healthy people across ages. Sample-barcoded 5' priming and a J-beta primer mix drove a second PCR of 7 to 11 cycles. TCRdb used MiXCR to reprocess the 5' RACE reads, holding one entry per CDR3 protein. Of some 900,000 distinct CDR3 sequences in the sample, around 48% were seen once. Source material: blood. The origin of the receptors is a man aged 25-40 years in good health.

This clonotype has only a few counts. V usage is TRBV27 and J usage is TRBJ2-3; no reliable D call. Looked up from germline, CDR1 is MNHEY and CDR2 is SMNVEV (reference sequence). Trimming pared 0 bases from V and 2 bases from J, leaving 12 bases between. The CDR3 totals 16 residues. This chain's CDR3 is CASSLSDPRYTDTQYF. The CDR3 nucleotides are TGTGCCAGCAGTTTATCAGACCCCCGATACACAGATACGCAGTATTTT.

The V gene is TRBV3-1, the J gene TRBJ2-7; 7 bases are a match to TRBD1. Germline lookup yields CDR1 LGHDT and CDR2 YNNKEL (reference sequence). CDR3 size: 15 residues. With V trimmed by 1 base and J by 5 bases, 8 bases remained unmatched. Written as DNA, the CDR3 is TGTGCCAGCAGCCAAGTGGCAGGGGGAATAGACGAGCAGTACTTC. Its protein product is CASSQVAGGIDEQYF.

This clonotype was picked up a small number of times. A read error is possible here, since a much larger clone lies one base away. The chain carries TRBV6-6 and TRBJ2-5; no definite D call. Trimming took off 8 bases at V and 11 bases at J, with 12 bases between the two ends. The CDR3 is made up of 10 amino acids. CDR1 is MNHNY, CDR2 SVGAGI, per germline (reference sequence). Written as DNA, the CDR3 is TGTGCCAGCGGGTACAATGAGCAGTACTTC. As protein: CASGYNEQYF.

The table lists this clonotype with a count of one. The chain links TRBV21-1 to TRBJ2-1. TRBV21-1 is annotated as a pseudogene. There are 12 residues in the CDR3. CDR3 loop: CASRRDYNEQFF. Here the CDR3 DNA reads TGTGCCAGCAGAAGAGACTACAATGAGCAGTTCTTC.

The CDR3 region is CASTDSHRGLLLDALNEQYF. The CDR3 DNA follows: TGTGCCAGCACCGACTCCCACAGGGGCCTACTTCTGGACGCTCTCAATGAGCAGTACTTC. This chain links TRBV12-3 or TRBV12-4 with TRBJ2-1, with TRBD1 identical over 7 bases. The J call may be faulty, since TRBJ2-7 better matches the DNA end. The CDR3 extends over 20 amino acids.

This rearrangement joins TRBV27 to TRBJ1-4; possible D gene TRBD1, 6 bases. The CDR3 spans 16 residues. V lost 6 bases, J lost 7 bases, and 21 bases lay in between. The germline CDR1 and CDR2 sequences are MNHEY and SMNVEV (reference sequence). Written as DNA, the CDR3 is TGTGCCAGCAGCCCATCGAACAGGGTCTCAGGTGAAAAACTGTTTTTT. It is translated as CASSPSNRVSGEKLFF.

This sequence joins TRBV10-3 and TRBJ2-4, with 8 positions matching TRBD1. The DNA end is more similar to TRBJ2-7, so the J call may be wrong. Per the germline V gene, CDR1 is ENHRY and CDR2 is SYGVKD. The CDR3 totals 15 residues. Written as DNA, the CDR3 is TGTGCCATCAGCGACAGCCGACAGGGGAGGTCCGAGCAGTACTTC. This translates into CAISDSRQGRSEQYF.

This clonotype was counted a single time. This chain links TRBV2 with TRBJ2-1, with D possibly being TRBD1 or TRBD2 (6 bases each). Germline V CDR1 and CDR2: SNHLY, FYNNEI. CDR3 length: 12 residues. For the CDR3, the DNA is TGTGCGATACGGGGGCCCTACAATGAGCAGTTCTTC. Its translation is CAIRGPYNEQFF.

V is TRBV20-1 and J is TRBJ2-5; 7 bases are shared with TRBD1. The length of the CDR3 is 14 residues. With 5 bases clipped from V and 11 bases from J, the junction kept 17 bases outside the gene matches. Germline V gives CDR1 DFQATT, CDR2 SNEGSKA (reference sequence). The CDR3 sequence: CSAGDPGTAYEQYF. CDR3 sequence (DNA): TGCAGTGCTGGGGACCCTGGGACAGCCTATGAGCAGTACTTC.

This clonotype was observed a few times. The V and J genes are TRBV29-1 and TRBJ2-3; D may be TRBD2 (5 bases). Germline CDR1 SQVTM, CDR2 ANQGSEA. Trimming stripped 7 bases from V and 0 bases from J, with 17 bases between. The CDR3 length is 15 residues. The CDR3 protein is CSAEDGRTSTDTQYF. The CDR3, as DNA: TGCAGCGCAGAGGACGGGCGGACTAGCACAGATACGCAGTATTTT.

This chain connects TRBV29-1 to TRBJ2-2, with TRBD1 matching over 7 bases. Germline V gene lookup returns CDR1 SQVTM and CDR2 ANQGSEA. The CDR3 consists of 13 residues. V lost 3 bases to trimming and J lost 5 bases; unmatched junction nucleotides: 3. CDR3 region: CSVETGSTGELFF. The CDR3 bases are TGCAGCGTTGAGACAGGGAGTACCGGGGAGCTGTTTTTT.

The J gene is TRBJ1-5, the V gene TRBV4-2, with D unclear. With 0 bases removed from V and 1 base from J, the gap between germline ends came to 7 bases. Germline V CDR1 and CDR2: LGHNA, YNFKEQ. The CDR3 length is 15 residues. The chain's CDR3 is CASSQDIQSNQPQHF. CDR3 in DNA: TGTGCCAGCAGCCAAGATATACAGAGCAATCAGCCCCAGCATTTT.

CDR3 protein: CASGPGQGSVWPTYEQYF. The DNA of the CDR3 is TGTGCCAGCGGGCCGGGACAGGGAAGTGTATGGCCCACCTACGAGCAGTACTTC. The rearrangement links TRBV28 to TRBJ2-5; 9 bases map to TRBD1. The J call may be mistaken, given a closer DNA end match to TRBJ2-7. CDR3 length equals 18 residues. CDR1 is MDHEN and CDR2 is SYDVKM in the germline V gene.

This chain links TRBV5-1 with TRBJ2-3, with D unclear. Per germline, CDR1 SGHRS and CDR2 YFSETQ. V was cut by 7 bases and J by 5 bases, with 20 bases left in between. The length of the CDR3 is 15 residues. In DNA, the CDR3 is TGCGCCAGCTATAACCGGGCCAGCCAGAAAGATACGCAGTATTTT. Its translation is CASYNRASQKDTQYF.

The chain employs TRBV4-1 and TRBJ1-2; 10 bases fit TRBD1. The CDR3 loop spans 16 amino acids. Germline loops: CDR1 MGHRA, CDR2 YSYEKL. V shed 5 bases and J 1 base; nucleotides not matched to a gene: 7. CDR3: CASSAPGTGDNYGYTF. The CDR3 region has the DNA TGCGCCAGCAGCGCCCCCGGGACAGGGGATAACTATGGCTACACCTTC.

This clonotype occurred many times. The gene calls are TRBV7-8 and TRBJ2-3, with D tentatively TRBD2 (7 bases). This CDR3 spans 15 amino acids. Trimming cost V 1 base and J 6 bases, with 14 bases left between them. CDR1 and CDR2 from the germline V gene are SGHVS and FQNEAQ. The CDR3 region has the DNA TGTGCCAGCAGCTTAGTTGGGGGGGCGGTGGATACGCAGTATTTT. This codes for CASSLVGGAVDTQYF. The full variable domain, with the rest looked up from reference TRBV7-8 and TRBJ2-3, is GAGVSQSPRYKVAKRGQDVALRCDPISGHVSLFWYQQALGQGPEFLTYFQNEAQLDKSGLPSDRFFAERPEGSVSTLKIQRTQQEDSAVYLCASSLVGGAVDTQYFGPGTRLTVL.

This clonotype was recorded a few times. The CDR3 DNA follows: TGCGCCAGCAGCCAAGATCGAGGGAACGTGGTCACGCAGTATTTT. It encodes CASSQDRGNVVTQYF. The chain carries TRBV4-3 and TRBJ2-3; D is possibly TRBD2 (5 bases). Germline CDR1 and CDR2: LGHNA and YSLEER. The CDR3 covers 15 residues. V was cut by 0 bases and J by 9 bases, with 16 bases left in between.

The chain is built from TRBV7-9 and TRBJ1-1; no reliable D call. The CDR3 is 15 amino acids. The germline gives CDR1 SEHNR, CDR2 FQNEAQ (reference sequence). The V and J ends lost 5 bases and 5 bases respectively, with 18 bases between them. In nucleotides, the CDR3 is TGTGCCAGCAGCCCTTTAGCCTTAAGGGAAACTGAAGCTTTCTTT. This sequence encodes CASSPLALRETEAFF.

This clonotype has a handful of counts. CDR3: CASGEGTDTQYF. The CDR3 nucleotides are TGTGCCAGCGGTGAAGGCACAGATACGCAGTATTTT. The chain couples TRBV5-8 to TRBJ2-3; D gene uncertain. The CDR3 has 12 residues. The germline gives CDR1 SGHTS, CDR2 YDEGEE. Trimming pared 7 bases from V and 1 base from J, leaving 7 bases between.

This chain links TRBV12-3 or TRBV12-4 with TRBJ2-2; 9 nucleotides agree with TRBD1. Trimming removed 6 bases from V and 5 bases from J; junction bases left unmatched: 10. CDR3 length: 16 residues. CDR3: CASSQWTGVLTGELFF. The CDR3 DNA reads as TGTGCCAGCAGCCAATGGACAGGGGTTTTGACCGGGGAGCTGTTTTTT.

The chain uses TRBV27 and TRBJ2-7, with D maybe TRBD2 (5 bases). V lost 5 bases, J lost 10 bases, and 15 bases lay in between. Germline CDR1 MNHEY, CDR2 SMNVEV (reference sequence). The CDR3 consists of 12 residues. CDR3 amino acids: CASSPSLGVQYF. CDR3 nucleotides: TGTGCCAGCAGTCCATCTCTCGGGGTCCAGTACTTC.

The CDR3 DNA reads TGCAGTGCTAGTCAGTCCGCGCGGGAGCAGTACTTC. This translates into CSASQSAREQYF. This chain joins TRBV20-1 and TRBJ2-7; the D is unclear. The CDR3 is made up of 12 amino acids. V was trimmed by 3 bases and J by 7 bases, leaving 13 bases between them. Germline V gives CDR1 DFQATT, CDR2 SNEGSKA (reference sequence).

The genes are TRBV20-1 and TRBJ2-1; TRBD2 matches 9 bases. CDR3 length: 14 residues. Germline assignment: CDR1 DFQATT and CDR2 SNEGSKA (reference sequence). V was clipped by 3 bases and J by 7 bases; unmatched bases: 7. The CDR3 DNA follows: TGCAGTGCTAGGCCGGGACTAGCAGGAAATGAGCAGTTCTTC. It encodes CSARPGLAGNEQFF.

This clonotype was seen a handful of times. CDR3 residues: CAWSDPRDRGFSTEAFF. The CDR3 coding sequence is TGTGCCTGGAGTGATCCCCGGGACAGGGGGTTTTCCACTGAAGCTTTCTTT. The gene calls are TRBV30 and TRBJ1-1; 11 bases are a match to TRBD1. CDR1 is GTSNPN, CDR2 SVGIG, per germline (reference sequence). With 1 base clipped from V and 4 bases from J, the junction kept 11 bases outside the gene matches. This CDR3 has 17 amino acids.

The chain uses TRBV7-2 and TRBJ1-2; D is possibly TRBD1 (6 bases). Germline V gene sequence: CDR1 SGHTA, CDR2 FQGNSA. Between the trimmed V and J ends, which lost 4 bases and 3 bases, there was a span of 15 bases. The CDR3 runs 15 residues. The CDR3 region is CASSSGAEWDYGYTF. The DNA of the CDR3 is TGTGCCAGCAGCTCGGGGGCCGAGTGGGACTATGGCTACACCTTC.

The J gene is TRBJ1-2, the V gene TRBV2; a weak D match, TRBD1 (6 bases). V was cut by 6 bases and J by 8 bases, with 13 bases left in between. Germline V CDR1 and CDR2: SNHLY, FYNNEI. This CDR3 comprises 12 residues. The CDR3 protein is CASSWTEGGYTF. For the CDR3, the DNA is TGTGCCAGCAGCTGGACAGAAGGGGGCTACACCTTC.

The J gene is TRBJ2-2, the V gene TRBV9, with unresolved D. Germline loops: CDR1 SGDLS, CDR2 YYNGEE. This CDR3 is built from 16 residues. V lost 0 bases to trimming and J lost 0 bases, with 9 bases between them. CDR3 residues: CASSVAEGTNTGELFF. The CDR3 nucleotides read TGTGCCAGCAGCGTAGCTGAAGGGACGAACACCGGGGAGCTGTTTTTT.

The V and J genes are TRBV14 and TRBJ2-1; D is undetermined. The ends were cut back, 4 bases at V and 5 bases at J, with 9 bases in the middle. This CDR3 spans 13 amino acids. The germline V gene encodes CDR1 SGHDN and CDR2 FVKESK. The CDR3 protein is CASSRGRNNEQFF. As DNA, the CDR3 is TGTGCCAGCAGCCGCGGACGTAACAATGAGCAGTTCTTC.

This clonotype was observed a few times. The chain is built from TRBV11-2 and TRBJ1-2; 9 nucleotides match TRBD1. This CDR3 comprises 12 residues. The trim removed 8 bases at V and 4 bases at J, leaving 2 bases unmatched. Germline values: CDR1 SGHAT, CDR2 FQNNGV. The CDR3 protein is CASGTGFYGYTF. CDR3 nucleotides: TGTGCCAGCGGGACAGGGTTCTATGGCTACACCTTC.